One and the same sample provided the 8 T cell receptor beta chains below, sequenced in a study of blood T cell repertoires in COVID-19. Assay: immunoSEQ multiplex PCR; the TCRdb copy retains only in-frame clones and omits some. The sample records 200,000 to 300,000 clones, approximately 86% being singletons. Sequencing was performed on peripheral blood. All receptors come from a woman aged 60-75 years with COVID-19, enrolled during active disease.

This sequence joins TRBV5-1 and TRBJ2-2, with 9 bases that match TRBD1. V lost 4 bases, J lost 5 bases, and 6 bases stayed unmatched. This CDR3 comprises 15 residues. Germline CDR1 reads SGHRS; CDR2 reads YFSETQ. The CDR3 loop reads CASSGGQGLTGELFF. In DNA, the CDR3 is TGCGCCAGCAGCGGGGGACAGGGATTAACCGGGGAGCTGTTTTTT.

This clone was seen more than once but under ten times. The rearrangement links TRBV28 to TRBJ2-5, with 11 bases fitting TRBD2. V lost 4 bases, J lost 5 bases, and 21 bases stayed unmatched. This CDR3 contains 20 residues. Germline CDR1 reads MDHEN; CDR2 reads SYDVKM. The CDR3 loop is CASSSRRLAGGRSLGETQYF. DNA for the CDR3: TGTGCCAGCAGTTCCCGCCGCCTAGCGGGAGGCCGCTCGCTCGGGGAGACCCAGTACTTC.

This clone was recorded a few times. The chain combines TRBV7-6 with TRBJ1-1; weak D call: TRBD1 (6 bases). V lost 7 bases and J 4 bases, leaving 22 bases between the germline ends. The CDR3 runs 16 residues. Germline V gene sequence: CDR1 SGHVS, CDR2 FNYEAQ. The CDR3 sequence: CASIKTGAGDPTEAFF. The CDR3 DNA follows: TGTGCCAGCATCAAAACCGGGGCAGGGGACCCCACTGAAGCTTTCTTT.

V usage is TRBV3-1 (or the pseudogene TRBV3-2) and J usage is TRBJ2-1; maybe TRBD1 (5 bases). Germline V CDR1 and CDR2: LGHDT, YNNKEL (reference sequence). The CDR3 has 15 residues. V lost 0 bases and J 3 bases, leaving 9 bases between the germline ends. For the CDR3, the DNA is TGTGCCAGCAGCCAAGATCATAGGGGCTACAATGAGCAGTTCTTC. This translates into CASSQDHRGYNEQFF.

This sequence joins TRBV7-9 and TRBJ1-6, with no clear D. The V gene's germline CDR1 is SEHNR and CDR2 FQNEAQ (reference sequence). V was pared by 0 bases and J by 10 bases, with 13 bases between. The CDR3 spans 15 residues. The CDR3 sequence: CASSLANGPGSPLHF. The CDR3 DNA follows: TGTGCCAGCAGCTTAGCCAACGGGCCGGGGTCACCCCTCCACTTT.

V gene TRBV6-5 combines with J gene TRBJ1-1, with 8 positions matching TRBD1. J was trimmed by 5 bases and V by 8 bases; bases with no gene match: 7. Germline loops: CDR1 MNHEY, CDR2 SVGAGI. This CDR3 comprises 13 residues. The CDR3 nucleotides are TGTGCCAGCGGACAGGGCCGGGGGACTGAAGCTTTCTTT. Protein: CASGQGRGTEAFF.

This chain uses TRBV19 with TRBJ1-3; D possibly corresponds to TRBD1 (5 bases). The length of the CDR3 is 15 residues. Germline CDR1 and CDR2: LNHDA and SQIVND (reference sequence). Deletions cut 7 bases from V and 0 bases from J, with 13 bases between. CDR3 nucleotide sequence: TGTGCCAGTAAATCTACAGGCTTCTCTGGAAACACCATATATTTT. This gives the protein CASKSTGFSGNTIYF.

The CDR3 reads CASSKAGGGEQYF. The CDR3 region has the DNA TGTGCCAGCAGCAAGGCGGGGGGCGGCGAGCAGTACTTC. The chain employs TRBV5-4 and TRBJ2-7, with TRBD2 identical over 8 bases. Germline V gene lookup returns CDR1 SGHNT and CDR2 YYREEE (reference sequence). The CDR3 is 13 amino acids. J lost 6 bases, V lost 4 bases, and 6 bases had no gene match.